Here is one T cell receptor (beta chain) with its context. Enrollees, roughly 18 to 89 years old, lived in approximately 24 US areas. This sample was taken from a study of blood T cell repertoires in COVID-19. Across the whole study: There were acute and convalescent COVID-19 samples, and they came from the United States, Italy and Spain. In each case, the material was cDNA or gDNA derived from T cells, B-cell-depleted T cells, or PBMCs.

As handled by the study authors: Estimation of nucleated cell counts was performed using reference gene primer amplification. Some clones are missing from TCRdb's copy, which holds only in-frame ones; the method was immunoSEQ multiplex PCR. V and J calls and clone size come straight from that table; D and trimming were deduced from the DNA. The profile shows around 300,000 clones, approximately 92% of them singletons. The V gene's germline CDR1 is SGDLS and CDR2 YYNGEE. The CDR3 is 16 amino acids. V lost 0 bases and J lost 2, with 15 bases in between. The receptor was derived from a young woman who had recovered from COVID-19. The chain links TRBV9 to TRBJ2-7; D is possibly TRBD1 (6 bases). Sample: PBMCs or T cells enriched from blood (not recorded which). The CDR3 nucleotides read TGTGCCAGCAGCGTAGGAGGGGGAATCGGAACCTACGAGCAGTACTTC. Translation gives CASSVGGGIGTYEQYF.